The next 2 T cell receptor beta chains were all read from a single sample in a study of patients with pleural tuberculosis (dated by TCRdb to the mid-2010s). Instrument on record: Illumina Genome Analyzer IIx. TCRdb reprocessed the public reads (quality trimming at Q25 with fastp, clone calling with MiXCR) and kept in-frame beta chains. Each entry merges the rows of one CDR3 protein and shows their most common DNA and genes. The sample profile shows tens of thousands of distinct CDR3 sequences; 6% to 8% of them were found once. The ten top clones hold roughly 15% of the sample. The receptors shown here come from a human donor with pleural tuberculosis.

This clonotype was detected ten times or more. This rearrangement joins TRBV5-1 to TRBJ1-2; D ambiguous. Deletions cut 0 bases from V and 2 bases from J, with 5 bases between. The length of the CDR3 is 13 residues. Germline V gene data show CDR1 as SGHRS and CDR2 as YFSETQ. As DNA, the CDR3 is TGCGCCAGCAGCTTGGGACAAAACTATGGCTACACCTTC. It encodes CASSLGQNYGYTF.

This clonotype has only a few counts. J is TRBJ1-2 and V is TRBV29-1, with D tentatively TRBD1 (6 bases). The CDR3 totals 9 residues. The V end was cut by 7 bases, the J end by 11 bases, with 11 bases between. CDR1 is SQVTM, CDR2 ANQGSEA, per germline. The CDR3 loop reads CSDYRDYTF. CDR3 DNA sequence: TGCAGCGATTACAGGGATTACACCTTC. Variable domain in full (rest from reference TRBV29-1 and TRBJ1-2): SAVISQKPSRDICQRGTSLTIQCQVDSQVTMMFWYRQQPGQSLTLIATANQGSEATYESGFVIDKFPISRPNLTFSTLTVSNMSPEDSSIYLCSDYRDYTFGSGTRLTVV.